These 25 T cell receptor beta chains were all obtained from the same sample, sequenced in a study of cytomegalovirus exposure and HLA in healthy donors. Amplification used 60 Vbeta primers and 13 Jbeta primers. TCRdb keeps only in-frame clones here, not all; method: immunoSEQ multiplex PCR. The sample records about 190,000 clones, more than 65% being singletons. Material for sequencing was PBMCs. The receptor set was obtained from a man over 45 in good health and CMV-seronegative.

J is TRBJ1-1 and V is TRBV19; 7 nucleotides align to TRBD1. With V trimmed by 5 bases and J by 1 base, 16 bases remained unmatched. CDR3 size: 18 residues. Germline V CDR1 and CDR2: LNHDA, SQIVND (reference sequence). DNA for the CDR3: TGTGCCAGTAGTCCCCTAGGGGGCAATACCCGAGCGAACACTGAAGCTTTCTTT. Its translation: CASSPLGGNTRANTEAFF. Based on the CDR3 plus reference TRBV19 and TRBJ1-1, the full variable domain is DGGITQSPKYLFRKEGQNVTLSCEQNLNHDAMYWYRQDPGQGLRLIYYSQIVNDFQKGDIAEGYSVSREKKESFPLTVTSAQKNPTAFYLCASSPLGGNTRANTEAFFGQGTRLTVV.

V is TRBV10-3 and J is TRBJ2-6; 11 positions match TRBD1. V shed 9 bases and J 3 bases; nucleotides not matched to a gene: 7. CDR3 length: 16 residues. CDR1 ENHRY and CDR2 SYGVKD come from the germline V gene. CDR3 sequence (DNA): TGTGCCATTTCCGGACAGGGGGCGGGTGGGGCCAACGTCCTGACTTTC. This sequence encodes CAISGQGAGGANVLTF.

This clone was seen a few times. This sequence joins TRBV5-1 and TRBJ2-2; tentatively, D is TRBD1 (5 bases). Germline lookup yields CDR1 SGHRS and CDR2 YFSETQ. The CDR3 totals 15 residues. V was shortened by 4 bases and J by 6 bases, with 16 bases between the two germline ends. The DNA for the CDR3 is TGCGCCAGCAGCCTACCATCCCCAGGGCCCGGGGAGCTGTTTTTT. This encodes CASSLPSPGPGELFF. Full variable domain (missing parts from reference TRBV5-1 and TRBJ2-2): KAGVTQTPRYLIKTRGQQVTLSCSPISGHRSVSWYQQTPGQGLQFLFEYFSETQRNKGNFPGRFSGRQFSNSRSEMNVSTLELGDSALYLCASSLPSPGPGELFFGEGSRLTVL.

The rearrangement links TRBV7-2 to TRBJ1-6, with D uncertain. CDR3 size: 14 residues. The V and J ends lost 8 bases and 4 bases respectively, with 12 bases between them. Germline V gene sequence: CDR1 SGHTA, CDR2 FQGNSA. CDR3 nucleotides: TGTGCCAGCGGGGTGGGGAGGTATAATTCACCCCTCCACTTT. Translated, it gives CASGVGRYNSPLHF.

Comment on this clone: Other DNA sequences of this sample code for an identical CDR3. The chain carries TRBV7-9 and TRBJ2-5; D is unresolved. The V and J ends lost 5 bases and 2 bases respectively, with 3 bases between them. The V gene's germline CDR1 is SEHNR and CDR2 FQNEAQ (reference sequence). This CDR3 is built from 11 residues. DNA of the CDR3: TGTGCCAGCAGCCCACAAGAGACCCAGTACTTC. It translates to CASSPQETQYF.

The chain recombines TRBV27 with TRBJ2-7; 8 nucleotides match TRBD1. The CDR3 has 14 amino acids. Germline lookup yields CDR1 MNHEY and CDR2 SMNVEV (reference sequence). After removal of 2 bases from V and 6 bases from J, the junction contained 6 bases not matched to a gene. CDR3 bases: TGTGCCAGCAGTTTACGGGCAGGGGGCCTCGAGCAGTACTTC. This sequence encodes CASSLRAGGLEQYF.

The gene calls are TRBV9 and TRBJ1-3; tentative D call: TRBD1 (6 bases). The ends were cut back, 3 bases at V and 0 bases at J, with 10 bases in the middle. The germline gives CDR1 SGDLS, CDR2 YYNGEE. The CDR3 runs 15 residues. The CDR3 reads CASSEQGSSGNTIYF. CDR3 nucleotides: TGTGCCAGCAGCGAACAGGGAAGCTCTGGAAACACCATATATTTT.

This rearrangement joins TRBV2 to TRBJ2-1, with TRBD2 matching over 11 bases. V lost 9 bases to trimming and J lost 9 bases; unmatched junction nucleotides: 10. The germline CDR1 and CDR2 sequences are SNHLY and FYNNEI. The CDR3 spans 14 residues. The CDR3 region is CARGLAGGQGEQFF. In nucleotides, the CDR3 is TGTGCCAGGGGGTTAGCGGGGGGGCAGGGTGAGCAGTTCTTC.

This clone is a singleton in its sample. CDR3 DNA: TGTGCCAGCAGCTTGTTCAGGGACACTGAAGCTTTCTTT. It encodes CASSLFRDTEAFF. V gene TRBV5-6 combines with J gene TRBJ1-1; D may be TRBD1 (5 bases). Germline lookup yields CDR1 SGHDT and CDR2 YYEEEE. CDR3 length: 13 amino acids. V lost 1 base and J 3 bases, leaving 7 bases between the germline ends.

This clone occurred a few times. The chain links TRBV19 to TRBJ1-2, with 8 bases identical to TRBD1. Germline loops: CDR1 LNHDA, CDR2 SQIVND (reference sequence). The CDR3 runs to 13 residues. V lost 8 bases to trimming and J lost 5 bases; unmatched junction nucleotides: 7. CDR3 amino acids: CASSRDRLYGYTF. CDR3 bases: TGTGCCAGTTCTCGGGACAGGTTATATGGCTACACCTTC.

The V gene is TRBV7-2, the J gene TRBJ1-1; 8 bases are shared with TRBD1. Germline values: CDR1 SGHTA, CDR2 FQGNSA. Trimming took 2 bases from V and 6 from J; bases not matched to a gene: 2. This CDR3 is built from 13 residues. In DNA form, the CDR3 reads TGTGCCAGCAGCTTACAGGGGGCCTCTGAAGCTTTCTTT. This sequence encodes CASSLQGASEAFF.

CDR3 sequence reads: CASSLNRAYEQYF. The CDR3 DNA is TGTGCCAGCAGCTTGAACAGAGCCTACGAACAGTACTTC. The rearrangement joins TRBV5-4 to TRBJ2-5; D is ambiguous. V was cut by 1 base and J by 11 bases, with 15 bases left in between. CDR3 length: 13 amino acids. Germline V CDR1 and CDR2: SGHNT, YYREEE (reference sequence). The variable domain in full, completed from reference TRBV5-4 and TRBJ2-5, reads ETGVTQSPTHLIKTRGQQVTLRCSSQSGHNTVSWYQQALGQGPQFIFQYYREEENGRGNFPPRFSGLQFPNYSSELNVNALELDDSALYLCASSLNRAYEQYFGPGTRLLVL.

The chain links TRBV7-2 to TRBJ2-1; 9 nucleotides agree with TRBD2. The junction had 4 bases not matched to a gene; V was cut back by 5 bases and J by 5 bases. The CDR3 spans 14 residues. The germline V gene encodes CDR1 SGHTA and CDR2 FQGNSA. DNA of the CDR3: TGTGCCAGCAGCGTCTCTAGCGGGAACAATGAGCAGTTCTTC. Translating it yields CASSVSSGNNEQFF. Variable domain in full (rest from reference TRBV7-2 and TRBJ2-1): GAGVSQSPSNKVTEKGKDVELRCDPISGHTALYWYRQSLGQGLEFLIYFQGNSAPDKSGLPSDRFSAERTGGSVSTLTIQRTQQEDSAVYLCASSVSSGNNEQFFGPGTRLTVL.

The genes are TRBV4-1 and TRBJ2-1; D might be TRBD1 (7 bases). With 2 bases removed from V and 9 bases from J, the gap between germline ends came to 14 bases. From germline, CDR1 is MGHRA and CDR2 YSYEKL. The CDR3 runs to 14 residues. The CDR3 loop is CASSQLDREVEQFF. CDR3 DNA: TGCGCCAGCAGCCAACTTGACAGGGAGGTTGAGCAGTTCTTC.

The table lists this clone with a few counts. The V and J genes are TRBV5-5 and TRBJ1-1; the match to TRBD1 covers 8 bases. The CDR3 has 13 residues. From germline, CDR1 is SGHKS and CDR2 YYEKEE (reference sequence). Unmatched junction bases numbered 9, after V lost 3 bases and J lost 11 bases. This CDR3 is CASSSRDRPGAFF. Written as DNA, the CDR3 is TGTGCCAGCAGCTCCCGGGACAGGCCGGGGGCTTTCTTT. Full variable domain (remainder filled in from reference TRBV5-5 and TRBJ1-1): DAGVTQSPTHLIKTRGQQVTLRCSPISGHKSVSWYQQVLGQGPQFIFQYYEKEERGRGNFPDRFSARQFPNYSSELNVNALLLGDSALYLCASSSRDRPGAFFGQGTRLTVV.

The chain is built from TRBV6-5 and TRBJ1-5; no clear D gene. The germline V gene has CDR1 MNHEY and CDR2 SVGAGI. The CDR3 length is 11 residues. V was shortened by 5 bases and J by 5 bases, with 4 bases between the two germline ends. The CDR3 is CASSPDQPQHF. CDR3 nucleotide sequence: TGTGCCAGCAGTCCGGATCAGCCCCAGCATTTT.

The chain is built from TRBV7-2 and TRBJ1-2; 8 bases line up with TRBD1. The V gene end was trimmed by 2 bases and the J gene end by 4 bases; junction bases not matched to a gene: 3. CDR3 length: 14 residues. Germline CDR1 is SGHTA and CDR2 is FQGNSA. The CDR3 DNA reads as TGTGCCAGCAGCTTATTAGGACAGGGCTATGGCTACACCTTC. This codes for CASSLLGQGYGYTF. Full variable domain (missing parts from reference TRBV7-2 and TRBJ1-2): GAGVSQSPSNKVTEKGKDVELRCDPISGHTALYWYRQSLGQGLEFLIYFQGNSAPDKSGLPSDRFSAERTGGSVSTLTIQRTQQEDSAVYLCASSLLGQGYGYTFGSGTRLTVV.

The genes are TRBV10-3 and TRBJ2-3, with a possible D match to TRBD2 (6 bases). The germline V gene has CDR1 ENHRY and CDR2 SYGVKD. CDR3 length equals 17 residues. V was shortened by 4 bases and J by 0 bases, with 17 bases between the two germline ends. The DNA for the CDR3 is TGTGCCATCAGTGCCTTCGGGACTTCCACTAGCACAGATACGCAGTATTTT. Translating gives CAISAFGTSTSTDTQYF.

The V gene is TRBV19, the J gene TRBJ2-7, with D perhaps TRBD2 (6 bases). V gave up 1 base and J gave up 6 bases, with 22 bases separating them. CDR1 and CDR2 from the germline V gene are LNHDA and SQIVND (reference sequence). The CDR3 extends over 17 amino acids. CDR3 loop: CASSIVSIGGTVSEQYF. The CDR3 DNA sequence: TGTGCCAGTAGTATAGTCTCGATTGGCGGGACGGTCAGCGAGCAGTACTTC.

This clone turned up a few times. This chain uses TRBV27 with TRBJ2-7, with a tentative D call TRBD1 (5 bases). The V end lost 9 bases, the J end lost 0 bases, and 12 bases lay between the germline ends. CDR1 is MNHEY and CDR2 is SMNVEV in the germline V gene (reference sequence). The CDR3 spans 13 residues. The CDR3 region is CASRQFHSYEQYF. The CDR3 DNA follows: TGTGCCAGTCGACAGTTTCACTCCTACGAGCAGTACTTC.

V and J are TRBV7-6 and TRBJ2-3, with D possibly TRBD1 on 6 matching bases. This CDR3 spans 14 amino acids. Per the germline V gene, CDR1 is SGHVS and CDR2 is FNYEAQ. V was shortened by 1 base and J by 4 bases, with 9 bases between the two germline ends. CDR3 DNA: TGTGCCAGCAGCTTAGAGCAGGGGTCAGATACGCAGTATTTT. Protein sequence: CASSLEQGSDTQYF.

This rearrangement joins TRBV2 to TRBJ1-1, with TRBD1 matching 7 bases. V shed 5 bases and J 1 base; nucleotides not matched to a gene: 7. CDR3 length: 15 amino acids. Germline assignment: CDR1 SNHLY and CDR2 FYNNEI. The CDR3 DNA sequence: TGTGCCAGCAGTTATAAGAGACAGGGGAACACTGAAGCTTTCTTT. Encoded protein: CASSYKRQGNTEAFF.

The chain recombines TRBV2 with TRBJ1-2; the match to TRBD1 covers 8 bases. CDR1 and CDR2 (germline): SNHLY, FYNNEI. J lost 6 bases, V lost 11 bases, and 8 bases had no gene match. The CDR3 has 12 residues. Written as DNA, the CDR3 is TGTGCCGGTGAAGGACAGGGAGATGGCTACACCTTC. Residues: CAGEGQGDGYTF.

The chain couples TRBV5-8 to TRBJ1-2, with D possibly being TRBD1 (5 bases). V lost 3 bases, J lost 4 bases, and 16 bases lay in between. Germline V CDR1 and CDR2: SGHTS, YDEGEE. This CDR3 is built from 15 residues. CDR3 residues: CASSWPFRERYGYTF. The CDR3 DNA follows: TGTGCCAGCAGCTGGCCATTCAGGGAACGCTATGGCTACACCTTC.

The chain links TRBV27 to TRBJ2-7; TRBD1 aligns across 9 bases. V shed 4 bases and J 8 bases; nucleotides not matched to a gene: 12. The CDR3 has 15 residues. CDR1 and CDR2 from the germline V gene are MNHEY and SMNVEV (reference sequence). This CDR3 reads CASSWYWDREAQQYF. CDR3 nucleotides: TGTGCCAGCAGTTGGTACTGGGACAGGGAGGCCCAGCAGTACTTC.